The 22 T cell receptor beta chains in this list originate from one sample, sequenced in a study of patients and donors after allogeneic stem cell transplantation. TCRdb called the RT-PCR reads again in MiXCR, with one record for every CDR3 protein. Altogether roughly 940,000 distinct CDR3 sequences are present, approximately 19% being singletons, with the ten largest covering 5% to 6.5%. Specimen: blood, either unsorted or a sorted T cell fraction (not recorded which). The receptors originated from a human donor who was either an allogeneic HSCT recipient or a stem cell or donor lymphocyte infusion donor (not recorded which). It is not recorded whose cells these are; they may come from a transplant donor.

The rearrangement joins TRBV5-1 to TRBJ1-6; 9 bases are shared with TRBD1. Trimming took 2 bases from V and 6 from J; bases not matched to a gene: 3. The germline V gene has CDR1 SGHRS and CDR2 YFSETQ. CDR3 size: 15 residues. CDR3 sequence: CASSLEDRGNSPLHF. The CDR3 DNA follows: TGCGCCAGCAGCTTAGAGGACAGGGGTAATTCACCCCTCCACTTT.

The chain links TRBV12-3 or TRBV12-4 to TRBJ1-1, with TRBD1 matching over 8 bases. Trimming removed 5 bases from V and 0 bases from J; junction bases left unmatched: 8. The CDR3 contains 16 residues. Here the CDR3 DNA reads TGTGCCAGCAGTCTCGGACAGGGTACTATGAACACTGAAGCTTTCTTT. Translated, it gives CASSLGQGTMNTEAFF.

The chain has TRBV5-1 and TRBJ2-2, with no clear D. The CDR3 covers 15 residues. Deletions cut 0 bases from V and 3 bases from J, with 9 bases between. The V gene's germline CDR1 is SGHRS and CDR2 YFSETQ. CDR3 bases: TGCGCCAGCAGCTTGGCCAACACAGACACCGGGGAGCTGTTTTTT. Amino acid sequence: CASSLANTDTGELFF.

Only a few counts were recorded for this clonotype. The V and J genes are TRBV20-1 and TRBJ2-1; 12 nucleotides line up with TRBD2. Per the germline V gene, CDR1 is DFQATT and CDR2 is SNEGSKA (reference sequence). The CDR3 consists of 14 residues. The V gene end was trimmed by 3 bases and the J gene end by 10 bases; junction bases not matched to a gene: 7. CDR3 nucleotide sequence: TGCAGTGCTAGGTCTAGCGGGGGGGCCTACGAGCAGTTCTTC. Residues: CSARSSGGAYEQFF.

In this sample, this clonotype turned up a few times. The V call is TRBV12-3 or TRBV12-4, the J call TRBJ1-2; 9 bases line up with TRBD1. The length of the CDR3 is 15 residues. V lost 2 bases, J lost 8 bases, and 9 bases stayed unmatched. The CDR3 protein is CASSLSLTGGSGYTF. In DNA, the CDR3 is TGTGCCAGCAGTTTATCCCTGACAGGGGGATCCGGCTACACCTTC.

This clonotype was counted ten times or more. The V call is TRBV11-2, the J call TRBJ2-2; D gene unclear. Germline V lookup: CDR1 SGHAT, CDR2 FQNNGV. This CDR3 is 14 amino acids long. Trimming took 5 bases from V and 4 from J, leaving 11 bases between them. The CDR3 region is CASSQTVGTGELFF. DNA of the CDR3: TGTGCCAGCAGCCAAACCGTGGGCACCGGGGAGCTGTTTTTT. Together with reference TRBV11-2 and TRBJ2-2, the CDR3 gives the full variable domain: EAGVAQSPRYKIIEKRQSVAFWCNPISGHATLYWYQQILGQGPKLLIQFQNNGVVDDSQLPKDRFSAERLKGVDSTLKIQPAKLEDSAVYLCASSQTVGTGELFFGEGSRLTVL.

The sample holds many counts of this clonotype. V gene TRBV12-3 or TRBV12-4 combines with J gene TRBJ2-1, with D perhaps TRBD1 (6 bases). V dropped 0 bases and J dropped 12 bases, with 12 bases sitting between them. The length of the CDR3 is 13 residues. CDR3 region: CASSLAGAGVQFF. CDR3 sequence (DNA): TGTGCCAGCAGTTTAGCGGGGGCGGGTGTGCAGTTCTTC.

In this sample, this clonotype turned up a few times. The J gene is TRBJ2-3, the V gene TRBV10-3; TRBD2 aligns across 13 bases. Germline V gene lookup returns CDR1 ENHRY and CDR2 SYGVKD. The CDR3 length is 15 residues. Trimming at V came to 6 bases and at J to 3 bases, leaving 3 bases not matched to a gene. The chain's CDR3 is CAISQTSGGTDTQYF. The DNA of the CDR3 is TGTGCCATCAGCCAGACTAGCGGGGGGACAGATACGCAGTATTTT.

V gene TRBV29-1 combines with J gene TRBJ1-2, with TRBD1 as a possible D gene (6 bases). Germline V gene sequence: CDR1 SQVTM, CDR2 ANQGSEA. V shed 2 bases and J shed 7 bases, with 17 bases lying between them. The CDR3 has 14 residues. The DNA for the CDR3 is TGCAGCGTTGAATCCGGGGGCACGGTTGGTGGCTACACCTTC. The encoded protein is CSVESGGTVGGYTF.

This clonotype has just a few counts. This sequence joins TRBV27 and TRBJ2-3; 7 bases are a match to TRBD1. Germline CDR1 is MNHEY and CDR2 is SMNVEV (reference sequence). V lost 5 bases, J lost 2 bases, and 10 bases stayed unmatched. The CDR3 consists of 16 residues. The CDR3 DNA is TGTGCCAGCAGTCCCAACAGGGGATCACTCACAGATACGCAGTATTTT. It specifies CASSPNRGSLTDTQYF.

This chain uses TRBV6-1 with TRBJ2-2; D is uncertain. This CDR3 region has 14 residues. Trimming removed 5 bases at V and 0 bases at J, with 7 bases between. CDR1 and CDR2 (germline): MNHNS, SASEGT. CDR3 region: CASSLITNTGELFF. Here the CDR3 DNA reads TGTGCCAGCAGTCTAATCACGAACACCGGGGAGCTGTTTTTT.

This clonotype was seen a handful of times. The chain has TRBV20-1 and TRBJ2-2, with D tentatively TRBD2 (5 bases). V lost 3 bases and J 0 bases, leaving 11 bases between the germline ends. The CDR3 loop spans 15 amino acids. Germline-derived CDR1 and CDR2 are DFQATT and SNEGSKA (reference sequence). The CDR3 bases are TGCAGTGCTAGCATTCGGCGGGCGAACACCGGGGAGCTGTTTTTT. This sequence encodes CSASIRRANTGELFF.

This clonotype was seen a few times. The chain is built from TRBV29-1 and TRBJ2-7, with a weak D call TRBD1 (6 bases). The germline V gene encodes CDR1 SQVTM and CDR2 ANQGSEA. CDR3 length: 11 residues. With 7 bases removed from V and 7 bases from J, the gap between germline ends came to 14 bases. The CDR3 DNA reads TGCAGCGGAATTACAGGGAAAGAGCAGTACTTC. This translates into CSGITGKEQYF.

This clonotype has only a few counts. The chain carries TRBV18 and TRBJ2-5; the D is unclear. Trimming removed 0 bases from V and 1 base from J, with 6 bases in between. The length of the CDR3 is 14 residues. Germline V CDR1 and CDR2: KGHSH, LQKENI. The CDR3 coding sequence is TGTGCCAGCTCACCACCTCCTGGCCAAGAGACCCAGTACTTC. Translation gives CASSPPPGQETQYF.

The table lists this clonotype with a few counts. This chain joins TRBV4-1 and TRBJ2-1, with 9 bases that match TRBD2. The V gene end was trimmed by 4 bases and the J gene end by 7 bases; junction bases not matched to a gene: 11. The germline V gene has CDR1 MGHRA and CDR2 YSYEKL. CDR3 size: 16 residues. This CDR3 is CASSLLPVGLANEQFF. The CDR3 DNA sequence: TGCGCCAGCAGCCTATTACCGGTGGGACTAGCAAATGAGCAGTTCTTC.

This clonotype has just a few counts. The chain uses TRBV7-2 and TRBJ2-1, with 9 bases lining up with TRBD1. The ends lost 4 bases at V and 10 bases at J; junction bases unmatched: 5. The CDR3 has 13 residues. CDR1 and CDR2 (germline): SGHTA, FQGNSA. The CDR3 DNA reads as TGTGCCAGCAGCTCCACCGGGACAGGGGAGCAGTTCTTC. Translation gives CASSSTGTGEQFF.

The sample holds many counts of this clonotype. CDR3 in amino acids: CASSVSPGLNYGYTF. As DNA, the CDR3 is TGTGCCAGCAGCGTAAGCCCGGGCCTTAACTATGGCTACACCTTC. The chain links TRBV9 to TRBJ1-2; no reliable D call. CDR3 length: 15 residues. In germline, CDR1 is SGDLS, CDR2 YYNGEE. Trimming cost V 1 base and J 1 base, with 11 bases left between them. The variable domain in full, completed from reference TRBV9 and TRBJ1-2, reads DSGVTQTPKHLITATGQRVTLRCSPRSGDLSVYWYQQSLDQGLQFLIQYYNGEERAKGNILERFSAQQFPDLHSELNLSSLELGDSALYFCASSVSPGLNYGYTFGSGTRLTVV.

The rearrangement joins TRBV28 to TRBJ2-3; 7 bases are a match to TRBD2. Unmatched junction bases numbered 5, after V lost 7 bases and J lost 1 base. The CDR3 contains 14 residues. Germline V lookup: CDR1 MDHEN, CDR2 SYDVKM. The CDR3 DNA reads TGTGCCAGCAACCCGGGGGGACGCACAGATACGCAGTATTTT. Protein product: CASNPGGRTDTQYF.

The V gene is TRBV11-1, the J gene TRBJ2-1, with D hard to call. There are 12 residues in the CDR3. V gave up 1 base and J gave up 10 bases, with 8 bases separating them. Germline CDR1 is SGHAT and CDR2 is FQDESV (reference sequence). The CDR3 bases are TGTGCCAGCAGCTTAGGTTCTAGGGAGCAGTTCTTC. This sequence encodes CASSLGSREQFF.

The chain employs TRBV20-1 and TRBJ2-5; possibly TRBD2 for D (6 bases). Germline values: CDR1 DFQATT, CDR2 SNEGSKA (reference sequence). Trimming pared 4 bases from V and 6 bases from J, leaving 9 bases between. The CDR3 is 11 residues long. The CDR3 DNA sequence: TGCAGTGCTACTAGCGAGAAGACCCAGTACTTC. Translation gives CSATSEKTQYF.

CDR3 nucleotides: TGTGCCACCAGCAGAGATAATAGGGAAAAACTGTTTTTT. Amino acids: CATSRDNREKLFF. This rearrangement joins TRBV15 to TRBJ1-4; D unclear. V lost 0 bases and J lost 8, with 7 bases in between. This CDR3 is built from 13 residues. Germline-derived CDR1 and CDR2 are LNHNV and YYDKDF (reference sequence).

This clonotype showed up just once. The CDR3 DNA reads as TGTGCCAGCAGCGTCCGGGACTCAGGCACAGATACGCAGTATTTT. Protein: CASSVRDSGTDTQYF. The chain employs TRBV9 and TRBJ2-3; the D gene is possibly TRBD2 (6 bases). This CDR3 is built from 15 residues. V lost 2 bases and J lost 1, with 11 bases in between. Germline V gene lookup returns CDR1 SGDLS and CDR2 YYNGEE. Full variable domain (remainder filled in from reference TRBV9 and TRBJ2-3): DSGVTQTPKHLITATGQRVTLRCSPRSGDLSVYWYQQSLDQGLQFLIQYYNGEERAKGNILERFSAQQFPDLHSELNLSSLELGDSALYFCASSVRDSGTDTQYFGPGTRLTVL.